One sample yielded the 6 T cell receptor beta chains listed below, sequenced in a study of beta chain features in type 1 diabetes (dated by TCRdb to 2016 to 2018). The library was built by means of the immunoSEQ multiplex PCR assay. All of the isolated RNA was reverse transcribed with the High Capacity cDNA Reverse Transcription Kit, so expressed TCRB transcripts were sequenced. Entries here come from immuneACCESS through TCRdb and include only in-frame sequences with V and J called. Some clones fail to appear in such tables; in the studies checked, an unresolved V gene covers under half of the shortfall, and the cause of the remainder is unknown. The sample table lists hundreds of thousands of clones, roughly a sixth of them with a count of one. 0.09% to 0.095% of the sample belongs to the ten largest clones. The sequenced material came from naive CD4+ T cells from blood. What the cell subset or site label conveys for this sample: true naive CD4+ T cells. These receptors were obtained from a man between 18 and 29 years old in good health.

This clone was observed a few times. The chain couples TRBV5-1 to TRBJ2-1; 7 positions match TRBD1. Germline loops: CDR1 SGHRS, CDR2 YFSETQ. Trimming at V came to 5 bases and at J to 7 bases, leaving 9 bases not matched to a gene. This CDR3 contains 14 residues. The CDR3 DNA follows: TGCGCCAGCAGTATGGAGCTACAGGGGAATGAGCAGTTCTTC. Its translation: CASSMELQGNEQFF.

This chain joins TRBV29-1 and TRBJ1-5; D uncertain. CDR1 is SQVTM, CDR2 ANQGSEA, per germline. This CDR3 spans 13 amino acids. V lost 0 bases and J 1 base, leaving 4 bases between the germline ends. The CDR3 reads CSVEEQSNQPQHF. As DNA, the CDR3 is TGCAGCGTTGAAGAACAAAGCAATCAGCCCCAGCATTTT.

There are a few counts of this clone. The chain employs TRBV5-1 and TRBJ1-6; D is unclear. V gave up 4 bases and J gave up 7 bases, with 15 bases separating them. In germline, CDR1 is SGHRS, CDR2 YFSETQ. This CDR3 region has 15 residues. The CDR3 loop is CASSPTLNFNSPLHF. The DNA for the CDR3 is TGCGCCAGCAGCCCAACCCTTAATTTCAATTCACCCCTCCACTTT.

The sample holds a few counts of this clone. J is TRBJ2-7 and V is TRBV9; 9 positions agree with TRBD2. Germline values: CDR1 SGDLS, CDR2 YYNGEE. The CDR3 covers 15 residues. J lost 4 bases, V lost 4 bases, and 9 bases had no gene match. The CDR3 sequence: CASSPVSGRRYEQYF. In nucleotides, the CDR3 is TGTGCCAGCAGCCCTGTTAGCGGGAGACGGTACGAGCAGTACTTC.

With respect to this clone: This sample includes further DNA sequences coding for the same CDR3. This chain links TRBV18 with TRBJ1-5; 10 bases line up with TRBD1. The CDR3 is 15 amino acids. CDR1 and CDR2 from the germline V gene are KGHSH and LQKENI. V lost 3 bases, J lost 2 bases, and 1 base stayed unmatched. The CDR3 DNA is TGTGCCAGCTCACCGGGGACAGGGGGCAATCAGCCCCAGCATTTT. This gives the protein CASSPGTGGNQPQHF.

This clone was seen a handful of times. The V call is TRBV5-1, the J call TRBJ2-5, with 13 bases aligning to TRBD2. This CDR3 comprises 18 residues. The V and J ends lost 4 bases and 3 bases, in that order; junction bases with no gene match: 12. CDR1 SGHRS and CDR2 YFSETQ come from the germline V gene. CDR3 protein: CASSPWGYGTSGEETQYF. As DNA, the CDR3 is TGCGCCAGCAGCCCCTGGGGATACGGGACTAGCGGGGAAGAGACCCAGTACTTC. The full variable domain, in which reference TRBV5-1 and TRBJ2-5 provide the parts outside the CDR3, is KAGVTQTPRYLIKTRGQQVTLSCSPISGHRSVSWYQQTPGQGLQFLFEYFSETQRNKGNFPGRFSGRQFSNSRSEMNVSTLELGDSALYLCASSPWGYGTSGEETQYFGPGTRLLVL.